This TCR beta chain was recovered during a study of molecular identifiers for immune sequencing clone quantification (dated by TCRdb to the late 2010s). Background on the whole study: For a replicate experiment, the RNA from either about 20,000 or 100,000 naive CD8 T cells was divided into five aliquots, and four of those aliquots went on to sequencing. CD8 T cells were used in a methods study to benchmark molecular-identifier clustering-based TCR repertoire sequencing (MIDCIRS) and TCR RNA copy counting.

Including the terminal cysteine and phenylalanine, the CDR3 comprises 14 residues. Kept here is only the CDR3 DNA, which spans 42 bases and is read in frame from base 1. Libraries of naive CD8 T cells were built from anywhere between roughly 20,000 and 1,100,000 sorted cells, with 10%, 30% or 50% of the purified RNA used. Naive CD8 T cells were FACS-sorted as CD8+CD4-CCR7+CD45RA+ on a BD FACSAria II into RLT Plus buffer. To test detection sensitivity, Jurkat RNA equivalent to approximately nine TCR copies was spiked into samples of roughly 19,000-1,000,000 naive CD8 T cells. Enrichment of CD8 T cells was done with RosetteSep CD8+ T Cell Enrichment Cocktail plus Ficoll-Paque, and ACK red cell lysis came afterward. What the research found in general, with its limitations: Modeling estimated about three recovered TCR RNA copies per cell, compared with about 9.8 by digital PCR, which implies about 32% capture efficiency. Without barcode sub-clustering, chimeric consensus sequences inflated TCR diversity; chimeras reached as high as 47%. Spiked-in Jurkat TCR RNA (approximately 10 copies' worth), which is not part of the donor repertoire, was contained in the naive libraries. In CMV-specific effector cells, over 97% of molecules were held by clones above 20 RNA copies, whereas under 1% of molecules were held by such clones in naive cells. A single cell's worth of spiked-in Jurkat TCR RNA was reported detectable even among 750,000 to 1,000,000 naive CD8 T cells. Identical TCR molecules sharing a barcode could cause highly expanded clone sizes to be underestimated.

The method was PCR. Sequencing was performed on an Illumina HiSeq 4000. Bulk TCR libraries were prepared as previously described, using TCR primers listed in Table S5. The Qiagen AllPrep DNA/RNA kit was used to purify total RNA. Before any analysis, reads coming from multiple sequencing runs of the same library were combined into one pool. Turning to the authors' computational methods: Reads were retained only if their TCR constant sequence matched exactly, and those retained reads were trimmed to 150 nt and grouped according to their 12-nt molecular barcodes. Within each barcode group, reads were sub-clustered at a 15% Levenshtein threshold, and quality-weighted consensus sequences were built per RNA molecule. Non-functional sequences were filtered out, along with any lower-count sequence sitting one edit away from another sequence. Barcode sub-clusters with fewer than 20% of the maximum read count were removed, based on fitting two negative binomial distributions. TCRdb reprocessing: public reads trimmed at Q25 with fastp, clones called with MiXCR, in-frame beta chains kept. Under each unique CDR3 protein, matching rows form one entry showing the most common genes and DNA. None of the V and J calls come from the authors' own analysis; TCRdb made them. A total of about half a million distinct CDR3 sequences appear in this sample, about a fifth of them only once. Together, the top ten hold about 0.78% of the sample.

A remark on this clonotype: What antigen it recognizes has not been identified. Germline is not matched at one junction end, which may reflect a read error.

The chain couples TRBV12-3 or TRBV12-4 to TRBJ1-2, with the D gene uncertain. The sample taken for sequencing was naive CD8+ T cells from blood, with Jurkat cell RNA spiked in. The cell subset or site label, read with the paper, signifies: FACS-sorted CD8+CD4-CCR7+CD45RA+ naive T cells. The sequence came from a human donor in good health. Some libraries in this study had Jurkat cell RNA spiked in. Here the CDR3 is given as CASGFGLGGRGYTF. The nucleotide sequence is TGTGCCAGCGGTTTCGGCCTGGGAGGACGTGGCTACACCTTC.